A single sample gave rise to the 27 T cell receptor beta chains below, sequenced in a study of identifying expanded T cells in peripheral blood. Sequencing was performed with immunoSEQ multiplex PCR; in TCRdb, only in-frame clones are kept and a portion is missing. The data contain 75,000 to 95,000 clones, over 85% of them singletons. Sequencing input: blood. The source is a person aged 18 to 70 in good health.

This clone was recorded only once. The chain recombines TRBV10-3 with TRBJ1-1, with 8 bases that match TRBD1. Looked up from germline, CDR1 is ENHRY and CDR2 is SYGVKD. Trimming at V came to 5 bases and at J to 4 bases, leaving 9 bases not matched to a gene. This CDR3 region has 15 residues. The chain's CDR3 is CAISLSQGGSTEAFF. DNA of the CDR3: TGTGCCATCAGTCTATCACAGGGGGGATCCACTGAAGCTTTCTTT.

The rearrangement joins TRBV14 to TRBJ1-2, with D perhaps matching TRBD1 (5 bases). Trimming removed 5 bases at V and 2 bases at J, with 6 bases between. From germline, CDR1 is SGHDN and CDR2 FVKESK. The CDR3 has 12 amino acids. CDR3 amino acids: CASSEGNYGYTF. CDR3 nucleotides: TGTGCCAGCAGCGAGGGGAACTATGGCTACACCTTC.

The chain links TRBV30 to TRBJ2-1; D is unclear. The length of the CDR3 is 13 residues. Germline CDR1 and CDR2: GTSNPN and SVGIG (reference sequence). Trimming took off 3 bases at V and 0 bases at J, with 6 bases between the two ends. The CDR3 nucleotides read TGTGCCTGGAGACCCCTCTCCTACAATGAGCAGTTCTTC. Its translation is CAWRPLSYNEQFF.

DNA of the CDR3: TGCGCCAGCGCCCCGCAGAACTACAATGAGCAGTTCTTC. Amino acid sequence: CASAPQNYNEQFF. The chain is built from TRBV10-2 and TRBJ2-1; D ambiguous. Germline V CDR1 and CDR2: WSHSY, SAAADI. There are 13 residues in the CDR3. V lost 8 bases and J lost 3, with 11 bases in between.

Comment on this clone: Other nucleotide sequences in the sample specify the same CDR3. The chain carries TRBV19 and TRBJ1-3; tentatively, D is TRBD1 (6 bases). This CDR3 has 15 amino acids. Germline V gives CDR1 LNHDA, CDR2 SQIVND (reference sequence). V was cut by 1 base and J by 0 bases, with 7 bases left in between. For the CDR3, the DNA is TGTGCCAGTAGTATAGGGACAGCCTCTGGAAACACCATATATTTT. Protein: CASSIGTASGNTIYF.

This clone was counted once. The CDR3 DNA follows: TGTGCCAGCAGCTTCGACGGGGGGTCTCGCTGGTATTTT. Protein sequence: CASSFDGGSRWYF. This chain links TRBV7-2 with TRBJ2-3, with 7 bases identical to TRBD2. The CDR3 covers 13 residues. In germline, CDR1 is SGHTA, CDR2 FQGNSA. Unmatched junction bases numbered 11, after V lost 3 bases and J lost 14 bases.

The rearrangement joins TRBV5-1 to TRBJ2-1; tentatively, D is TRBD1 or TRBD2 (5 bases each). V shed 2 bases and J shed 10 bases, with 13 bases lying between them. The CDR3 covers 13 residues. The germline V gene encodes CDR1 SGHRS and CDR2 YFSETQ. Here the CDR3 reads CASSFEGPREQFF. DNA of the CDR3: TGCGCCAGCAGCTTCGAGGGGCCCAGGGAGCAGTTCTTC.

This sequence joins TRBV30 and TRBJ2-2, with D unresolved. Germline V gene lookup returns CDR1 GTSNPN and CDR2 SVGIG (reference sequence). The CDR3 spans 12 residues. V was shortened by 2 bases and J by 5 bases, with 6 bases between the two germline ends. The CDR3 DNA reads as TGTGCCTGGAGTAAGGTGACCGGGGAGCTGTTTTTT. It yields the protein CAWSKVTGELFF.

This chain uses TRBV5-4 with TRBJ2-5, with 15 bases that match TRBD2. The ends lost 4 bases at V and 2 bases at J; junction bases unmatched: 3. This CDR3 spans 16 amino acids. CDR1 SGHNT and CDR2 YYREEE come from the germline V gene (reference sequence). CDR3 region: CASSPGTSGGQETQYF. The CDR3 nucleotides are TGTGCCAGCAGCCCCGGGACTAGCGGGGGGCAAGAGACCCAGTACTTC.

This CDR3 is CATRTGLNSPLHF. The CDR3 region has the DNA TGTGCCACTCGGACAGGTCTAAATTCACCCCTCCACTTT. The rearrangement links TRBV15 to TRBJ1-6; 7 nucleotides align to TRBD1. The trim removed 9 bases at V and 7 bases at J, leaving 6 bases unmatched. Germline CDR1 and CDR2: LNHNV and YYDKDF (reference sequence). The CDR3 has 13 amino acids.

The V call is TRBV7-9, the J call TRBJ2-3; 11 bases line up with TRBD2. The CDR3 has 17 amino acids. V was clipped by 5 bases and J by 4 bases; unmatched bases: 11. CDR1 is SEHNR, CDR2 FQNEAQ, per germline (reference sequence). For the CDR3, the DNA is TGTGCCAGCAGCCAAACCTTAGCGGGGGGGCCGGCAGATACGCAGTATTTT. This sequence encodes CASSQTLAGGPADTQYF.

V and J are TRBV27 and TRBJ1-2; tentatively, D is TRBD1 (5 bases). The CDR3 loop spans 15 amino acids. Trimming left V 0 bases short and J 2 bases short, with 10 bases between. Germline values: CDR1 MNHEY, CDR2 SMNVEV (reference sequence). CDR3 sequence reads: CASSLSSAGNYGYTF. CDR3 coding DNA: TGTGCCAGCAGTTTATCGTCTGCAGGGAACTATGGCTACACCTTC.

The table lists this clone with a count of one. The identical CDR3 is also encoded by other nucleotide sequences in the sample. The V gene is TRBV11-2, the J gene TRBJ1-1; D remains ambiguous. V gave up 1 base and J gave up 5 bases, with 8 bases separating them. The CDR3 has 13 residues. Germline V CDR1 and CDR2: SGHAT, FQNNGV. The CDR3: CASSLAGRTEAFF. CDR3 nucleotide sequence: TGTGCCAGCAGCTTAGCAGGCCGGACTGAAGCTTTCTTT.

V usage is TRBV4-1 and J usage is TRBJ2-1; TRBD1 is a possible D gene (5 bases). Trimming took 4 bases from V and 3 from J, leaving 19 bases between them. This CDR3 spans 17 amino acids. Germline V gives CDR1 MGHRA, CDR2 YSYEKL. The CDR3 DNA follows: TGCGCCAGCAGCCCAACCACTTCCCAGGGAATCTACAATGAGCAGTTCTTC. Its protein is CASSPTTSQGIYNEQFF.

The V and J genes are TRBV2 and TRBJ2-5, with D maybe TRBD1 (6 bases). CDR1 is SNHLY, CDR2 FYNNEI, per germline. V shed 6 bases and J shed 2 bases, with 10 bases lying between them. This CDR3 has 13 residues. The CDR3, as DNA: TGTGCCAGCAGAAGACAGGCTCAAGAGACCCAGTACTTC. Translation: CASRRQAQETQYF.

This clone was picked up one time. CDR3 sequence reads: CASSAINEKLFF. The CDR3 bases are TGTGCCAGCAGTGCAATCAATGAAAAACTGTTTTTT. V usage is TRBV2 and J usage is TRBJ1-4; D unresolved. V dropped 4 bases and J dropped 5 bases, with 5 bases sitting between them. The CDR3 has 12 amino acids. The germline V gene encodes CDR1 SNHLY and CDR2 FYNNEI.

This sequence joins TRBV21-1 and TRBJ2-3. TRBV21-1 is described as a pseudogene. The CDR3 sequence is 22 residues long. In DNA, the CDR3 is TGTGCCAGCAGCAAAGAGGTCCGGGTGGAGCACACAGAGCCCTGGAGCACAGATACGCAGTATTTT. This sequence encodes CASSKEVRVEHTEPWSTDTQYF.

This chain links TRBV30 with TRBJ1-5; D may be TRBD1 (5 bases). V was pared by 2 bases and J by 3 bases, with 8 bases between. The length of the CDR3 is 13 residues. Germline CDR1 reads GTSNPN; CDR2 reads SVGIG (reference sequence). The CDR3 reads CAWSRGNNQPQHF. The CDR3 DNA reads TGTGCCTGGAGTCGGGGGAACAATCAGCCCCAGCATTTT. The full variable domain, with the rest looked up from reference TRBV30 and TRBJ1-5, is SQTIHQWPATLVQPVGSPLSLECTVEGTSNPNLYWYRQAAGRGLQLLFYSVGIGQISSEVPQNLSASRPQDRQFILSSKKLLLSDSGFYLCAWSRGNNQPQHFGDGTRLSIL.

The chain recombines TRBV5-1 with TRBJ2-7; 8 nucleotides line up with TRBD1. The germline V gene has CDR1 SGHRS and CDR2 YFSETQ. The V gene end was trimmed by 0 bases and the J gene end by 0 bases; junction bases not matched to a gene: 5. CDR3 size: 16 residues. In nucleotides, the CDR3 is TGCGCCAGCAGCTTGGGACCCGACAGGGGCTCCTACGAGCAGTACTTC. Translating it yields CASSLGPDRGSYEQYF.

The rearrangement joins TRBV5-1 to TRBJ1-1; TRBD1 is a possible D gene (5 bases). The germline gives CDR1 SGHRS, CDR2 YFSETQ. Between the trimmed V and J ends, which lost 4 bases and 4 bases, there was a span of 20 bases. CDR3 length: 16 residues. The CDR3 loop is CASSTDGTLMATEAFF. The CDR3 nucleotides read TGCGCCAGCAGCACAGACGGGACGCTAATGGCCACTGAAGCTTTCTTT.

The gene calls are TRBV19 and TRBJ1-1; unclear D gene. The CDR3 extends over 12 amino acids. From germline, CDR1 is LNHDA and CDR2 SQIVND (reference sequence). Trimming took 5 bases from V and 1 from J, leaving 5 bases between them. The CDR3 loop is CASSASNTEAFF. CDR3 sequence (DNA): TGTGCCAGTAGTGCTTCGAACACTGAAGCTTTCTTT.

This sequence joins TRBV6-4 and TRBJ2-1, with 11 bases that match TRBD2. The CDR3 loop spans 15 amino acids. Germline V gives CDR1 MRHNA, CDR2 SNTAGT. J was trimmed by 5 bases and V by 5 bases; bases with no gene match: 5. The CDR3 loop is CASSLLAGENNEQFF. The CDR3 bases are TGTGCCAGCAGTCTACTAGCGGGGGAGAACAATGAGCAGTTCTTC.

The CDR3 sequence is CASSDWVQQSRANVLTF. The CDR3 nucleotides read TGTGCCAGCAGTGATTGGGTACAACAAAGTCGGGCCAACGTCCTGACTTTC. The chain has TRBV21-1 and TRBJ2-6. TRBV21-1 is labeled a pseudogene. CDR3 length: 17 amino acids.

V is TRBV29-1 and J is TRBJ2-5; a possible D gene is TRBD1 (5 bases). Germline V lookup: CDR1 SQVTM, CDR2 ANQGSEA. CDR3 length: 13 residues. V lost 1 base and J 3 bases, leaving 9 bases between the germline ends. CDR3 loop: CSVEGQGKETQYF. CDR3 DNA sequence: TGCAGCGTTGAAGGTCAGGGCAAAGAGACCCAGTACTTC.

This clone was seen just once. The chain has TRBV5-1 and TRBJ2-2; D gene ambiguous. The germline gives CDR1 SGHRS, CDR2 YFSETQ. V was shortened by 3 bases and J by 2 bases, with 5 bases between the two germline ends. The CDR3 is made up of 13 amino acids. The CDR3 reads CASSWVNTGELFF. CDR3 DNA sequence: TGCGCCAGCAGCTGGGTCAACACCGGGGAGCTGTTTTTT.

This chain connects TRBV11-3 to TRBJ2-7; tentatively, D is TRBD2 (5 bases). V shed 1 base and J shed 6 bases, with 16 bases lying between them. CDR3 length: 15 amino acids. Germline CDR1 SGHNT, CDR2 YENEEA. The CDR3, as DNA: TGTGCCAGCAGCTTAGTAGGCGGGCCATCCGTCGAGCAGTACTTC. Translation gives CASSLVGGPSVEQYF.

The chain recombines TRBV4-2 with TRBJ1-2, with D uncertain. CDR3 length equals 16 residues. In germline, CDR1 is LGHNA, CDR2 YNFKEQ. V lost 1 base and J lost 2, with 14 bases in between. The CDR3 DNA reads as TGTGCCAGCAGCCAAGGGGCCCAATTAGCAAACTATGGCTACACCTTC. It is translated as CASSQGAQLANYGYTF.